The clone carrying this T cell receptor beta chain was seen just once. Its antigen remains unidentified. The authors extracted RNA and reverse transcribed it into cDNA as the sequencing template. The table came from immunoSEQ multiplex PCR; TCRdb's copy has only in-frame clones and leaves some out. Of some 210,000 clones in the sample, around 66% were seen once. The data stem from a study of CD8+ T cells in alopecia areata. Noted treatment: oral pan-JAK inhibitor, 5-10 mg twice daily. Findings of the study overall: Among the top 100, expanded CD8+ clones were significantly decreased by tofacitinib, as was scalp clonality. Many expanded lesional clones stayed in scalp and blood while on tofacitinib. Greater clonality was observed in lesional scalp samples, especially alopecia totalis/universalis, versus normal scalp.

The V end was cut by 0 bases, the J end by 2 bases, with 16 bases between. Per germline, CDR1 SGHVS and CDR2 FQNEAQ. The CDR3 loop spans 18 amino acids. Sequenced material: CD4+ T cells sorted from blood, taken at approximately week 42, from a patient treated with tofacitinib. The chain is built from TRBV7-8 and TRBJ2-2; D call uncertain. The clonotype comes from a human donor with alopecia areata. The CDR3 nucleotides read TGTGCCAGCAGCTTAGCGCTCTCCACATGGGCTAACACCGGGGAGCTGTTTTTT. It encodes CASSLALSTWANTGELFF.